The TCR beta chain under discussion was sequenced for a study of T cell repertoires in cytomegalovirus infection. Study-wide background: Epitope selection comprised recently identified HLA-C-restricted CMV epitopes and well-studied HLA-B-restricted CMV epitopes. Study-level points and caveats: CMV-specific TCR beta clonotypes restricted by HLA-C dominated the ex vivo response.

For this clonotype: Its specificity is unknown.

TCRdb reprocessed the reads with MiXCR, giving one entry per CDR3 protein. The sample has approximately 1,000,000 distinct CDR3 sequences, around 32% seen once; the top ten hold 13%. The sequence derives from a human donor in good health (CMV status not recorded). Some clones in this sample may be carry-over from other donors' samples. Sequenced material: cultured CD8+ T cells from PBMCs, taken from culture after CMV antigen stimulation.

This chain's CDR3 is CASTPRRGQASGANVLTF. CDR3 bases: TGTGCCAGCACCCCGAGGAGGGGACAGGCGTCTGGGGCCAACGTCCTGACTTTC. This sequence joins TRBV6-6 and TRBJ2-6; 8 nucleotides line up with TRBD1. Germline V CDR1 and CDR2: MNHNY, SVGAGI (reference sequence). The CDR3 totals 18 residues. Trimming cost V 7 bases and J 1 base; bases outside gene matches: 12.